The 20 T cell receptor beta chains in this list originate from one sample, sequenced in a study of T cells in localized non-small cell lung cancer. Generated by immunoSEQ multiplex PCR, the TCRdb table keeps only in-frame clones and is missing some. This table has some 130,000 clones, around 89% appearing once. Material: peripheral blood, obtained before any cancer treatment. These receptor sequences come from an older female donor with stage I lung adenocarcinoma.

This chain links TRBV5-1 with TRBJ2-6; no firm D call. Deletions cut 7 bases from V and 1 base from J, with 12 bases between. Germline lookup yields CDR1 SGHRS and CDR2 YFSETQ. This CDR3 spans 15 amino acids. The CDR3 sequence is CASAASLSGANVLTF. CDR3 DNA sequence: TGCGCCAGCGCAGCGTCCCTATCTGGGGCCAACGTCCTGACTTTC.

This chain connects TRBV5-1 to TRBJ1-5; weak D call: TRBD1 (5 bases). The germline V gene has CDR1 SGHRS and CDR2 YFSETQ. The CDR3 spans 14 residues. The ends were cut back, 1 base at V and 2 bases at J, with 7 bases in the middle. Here the CDR3 DNA reads TGCGCCAGCAGCTTGCAGGGAGGCAATCAGCCCCAGCATTTT. This encodes CASSLQGGNQPQHF.

This clone has only one observation. This chain links TRBV4-2 with TRBJ2-2; 8 nucleotides line up with TRBD2. Germline CDR1 and CDR2: LGHNA and YNFKEQ. This CDR3 contains 17 residues. Trimming at V came to 4 bases and at J to 0 bases, leaving 7 bases not matched to a gene. In nucleotides, the CDR3 is TGTGCCAGCAGCCCCCAGGCACTAGCGGCGAACACCGGGGAGCTGTTTTTT. Its protein is CASSPQALAANTGELFF.

This clone was observed a single time. The CDR3 DNA reads as TGTGCCAGCAGTTACGACAACAGGGTGTCTGGAAACACCATATATTTT. Translating it yields CASSYDNRVSGNTIYF. The chain combines TRBV6-6 with TRBJ1-3; D is perhaps TRBD1 (6 bases). The CDR3 is 16 amino acids. Per the germline V gene, CDR1 is MNHNY and CDR2 is SVGAGI (reference sequence). V lost 2 bases, J lost 1 base, and 12 bases lay in between.

The J gene is TRBJ1-3, the V gene TRBV6-6, with D uncertain. Germline V gene sequence: CDR1 MNHNY, CDR2 SVGAGI (reference sequence). V lost 2 bases to trimming and J lost 4 bases, with 15 bases between them. The length of the CDR3 is 16 residues. The DNA of the CDR3 is TGTGCCAGCAGTTACACTGGAATCGGTCTCGGAAACACCATATATTTT. Translation: CASSYTGIGLGNTIYF.

The chain employs TRBV30 and TRBJ2-1, with a possible D match to TRBD1 (5 bases). The V gene lost 0 bases and the J gene lost 2 bases, with 11 bases spanning the gap. The CDR3 has 15 residues. Germline V lookup: CDR1 GTSNPN, CDR2 SVGIG (reference sequence). In DNA form, the CDR3 reads TGTGCCTGGAGTGTAGGTGGGGCCCCCTACAATGAGCAGTTCTTC. Its translation is CAWSVGGAPYNEQFF.

The rearrangement joins TRBV5-6 to TRBJ2-1; 11 bases are shared with TRBD2. The CDR3 extends over 15 amino acids. Trimming cost V 4 bases and J 5 bases; bases outside gene matches: 5. Looked up from germline, CDR1 is SGHDT and CDR2 is YYEEEE. The DNA of the CDR3 is TGTGCCAGCAGCCCACTAGCGGGAGCCCACAATGAGCAGTTCTTC. Amino acids: CASSPLAGAHNEQFF.

The chain carries TRBV9 and TRBJ2-6; D gene uncertain. Per the germline V gene, CDR1 is SGDLS and CDR2 is YYNGEE. CDR3 length equals 17 residues. V shed 4 bases and J shed 0 bases, with 14 bases lying between them. CDR3 in DNA: TGTGCCAGCAGCTTAAACAGCCAAAGCTCTGGGGCCAACGTCCTGACTTTC. Translating it yields CASSLNSQSSGANVLTF.

The chain employs TRBV9 and TRBJ2-3; D uncertain. There are 13 residues in the CDR3. Between the trimmed V and J ends, which lost 3 bases and 1 base, there was a span of 6 bases. Germline V gives CDR1 SGDLS, CDR2 YYNGEE. Here the CDR3 reads CASSGSGTDTQYF. The CDR3, as DNA: TGTGCCAGCAGCGGATCGGGCACAGATACGCAGTATTTT.

The chain joins TRBV28 to TRBJ2-2; 15 nucleotides match TRBD2. V was pared by 1 base and J by 9 bases, with 3 bases of the junction left unmatched. This CDR3 contains 16 residues. Germline CDR1 is MDHEN and CDR2 is SYDVKM. CDR3 DNA sequence: TGTGCCAGCAGTTTATTTGGGACTAGCGGGAGGAGGGAGCTGTTTTTT. Its translation: CASSLFGTSGRRELFF.

The chain joins TRBV5-5 to TRBJ1-2, with D possibly being TRBD1 (5 bases). V dropped 5 bases and J dropped 4 bases, with 15 bases sitting between them. The CDR3 has 14 residues. Germline CDR1 is SGHKS and CDR2 is YYEKEE (reference sequence). CDR3 residues: CASRAEGRVYGYTF. As DNA, the CDR3 is TGTGCCAGCAGAGCGGAGGGGCGAGTCTATGGCTACACCTTC.

The chain is built from TRBV28 and TRBJ2-3, with D hard to call. CDR1 and CDR2 (germline): MDHEN, SYDVKM. Trimming took 1 base from V and 4 from J, leaving 3 bases between them. The CDR3 covers 12 residues. CDR3 residues: CASSLLSDTQYF. The CDR3 coding sequence is TGTGCCAGCAGTTTATTGTCAGATACGCAGTATTTT.

The chain couples TRBV7-2 to TRBJ2-7, with TRBD2 as a possible D gene (6 bases). Looked up from germline, CDR1 is SGHTA and CDR2 is FQGNSA. This CDR3 has 15 amino acids. The germline V and J ends were trimmed by 3 bases and 4 bases, with 16 bases remaining between them. CDR3 sequence: CASSLLAGNVYEQYF. The DNA of the CDR3 is TGTGCCAGCAGCTTGCTTGCGGGGAACGTGTACGAGCAGTACTTC.

The chain couples TRBV19 to TRBJ2-1; 12 bases are shared with TRBD2. The CDR3 is 14 amino acids. The junction had 6 bases not matched to a gene; V was cut back by 5 bases and J by 10 bases. Germline-derived CDR1 and CDR2 are LNHDA and SQIVND (reference sequence). The CDR3 coding sequence is TGTGCCAGTAGTTCTAGCGGGAGGGCCCCCGAGCAGTTCTTC. This sequence encodes CASSSSGRAPEQFF.

The J gene is TRBJ1-2, the V gene TRBV29-1, with D possibly matching TRBD1 (5 bases). This CDR3 is built from 15 residues. The V end was cut by 7 bases, the J end by 4 bases, with 22 bases between. CDR1 and CDR2 (germline): SQVTM, ANQGSEA. CDR3 sequence: CSATSGRGLGYGYTF. In DNA, the CDR3 is TGCAGCGCCACGTCCGGGCGGGGGTTGGGCTATGGCTACACCTTC. Full variable domain (missing parts from reference TRBV29-1 and TRBJ1-2): SAVISQKPSRDICQRGTSLTIQCQVDSQVTMMFWYRQQPGQSLTLIATANQGSEATYESGFVIDKFPISRPNLTFSTLTVSNMSPEDSSIYLCSATSGRGLGYGYTFGSGTRLTVV.

The V and J genes are TRBV7-9 and TRBJ2-5; unclear D gene. The CDR3 covers 10 residues. In germline, CDR1 is SEHNR, CDR2 FQNEAQ (reference sequence). Trimming shortened V by 3 bases and J by 5 bases, and 1 base separated the two germline ends. The CDR3 reads CASSFETQYF. DNA for the CDR3: TGTGCCAGCAGCTTTGAGACCCAGTACTTC.

V is TRBV6-1 and J is TRBJ2-3, with TRBD2 matching over 13 bases. The ends lost 4 bases at V and 8 bases at J; junction bases unmatched: 9. The germline V gene has CDR1 MNHNS and CDR2 SASEGT. This CDR3 spans 16 amino acids. Here the CDR3 DNA reads TGTGCCAGCAGTGGGACTAGCGGGAGCGGGTTGGGTACGCAGTATTTT. Residues: CASSGTSGSGLGTQYF.

The V gene is TRBV25-1, the J gene TRBJ1-6; TRBD1 might be the D (6 bases). CDR1 MGHDK and CDR2 SYGVNS come from the germline V gene. V lost 2 bases and J 7 bases, leaving 12 bases between the germline ends. This CDR3 region has 15 residues. CDR3 region: CASSESLGGNSPLHF. Here the CDR3 DNA reads TGTGCCAGCAGTGAAAGTTTAGGGGGGAATTCACCCCTCCACTTT.

This sequence joins TRBV29-1 and TRBJ2-7; 7 bases align to TRBD1. Germline values: CDR1 SQVTM, CDR2 ANQGSEA. The CDR3 has 12 amino acids. V was clipped by 8 bases and J by 4 bases; unmatched bases: 8. CDR3 amino acids: CSIRDSVYEQYF. The CDR3 nucleotides read TGCAGCATCCGGGACAGTGTTTACGAGCAGTACTTC.

This chain links TRBV30 with TRBJ2-3, with D unclear. V lost 0 bases, J lost 5 bases, and 6 bases lay in between. CDR1 is GTSNPN and CDR2 is SVGIG in the germline V gene (reference sequence). This CDR3 is built from 12 residues. CDR3 nucleotides: TGTGCCTGGAGTGTACAACTAGATACGCAGTATTTT. Amino acids: CAWSVQLDTQYF.